The rows below give T cell receptor beta chains drawn from one sample of a study of OX40 agonist ivuxolimab in advanced cancers. Using immunoSEQ multiplex PCR, the repertoire was profiled, and TCRdb retains in-frame clones only, with some absent. The data contain approximately 58,000 clones, around 90% of them seen just once; the ten biggest clones take up over 9.5%. Sequenced here: CD4+ or CD8+ T cells sorted from blood, sampled in a trial of the OX40 agonist ivuxolimab. Receptor source: an adult with an advanced solid tumor such as melanoma, head and neck, liver or kidney cancer. The CDR3 runs from the conserved cysteine through the conserved F or W. The order of the fields is CDR3 length, D gene, clone size, V gene, J gene, CDR3 protein, CDR3 DNA. D genes are given only for firm matches. The listing skips clone size in some rows; elsewhere it reads once, few, many or a size class.

18	NA	NA	TRBV7-6	TRBJ1-3	CASSLQYPEEGAGNTIYF	TGTGCCAGCAGCTTACAATACCCCGAGGAAGGGGCTGGAAACACCATATATTTT
19	TRBD2	NA	TRBV29-1	TRBJ2-7	CSVETTSGRGEGLSYEQYF	TGCAGCGTCGAAACCACTAGCGGGAGAGGAGAGGGCTTATCCTACGAGCAGTACTTC
16	TRBD2	NA	TRBV9	TRBJ2-3	CASSFRLAGGPDTQYF	TGTGCCAGCAGCTTTCGACTAGCGGGAGGGCCAGATACGCAGTATTTT
15	NA	NA	TRBV5-6	TRBJ2-7	CASSSGVGYAYEQYF	TGTGCCAGCAGCTCTGGTGTAGGGTATGCCTACGAGCAGTACTTC
13	TRBD1	NA	TRBV5-5	TRBJ2-7	CASSLPGTDSLYF	TGTGCCAGCAGCTTGCCCGGGACAGACTCCTTGTACTTC
15	NA	once	TRBV13	TRBJ2-3	CASSLGEGLVDTQYF	TGTGCCAGCAGCCTAGGCGAGGGGCTAGTGGATACGCAGTATTTT
16	NA	NA	TRBV4-3	TRBJ1-3	CASSQDRHSSGNTIYF	TGCGCCAGCAGCCAAGATCGACATTCTTCTGGAAACACCATATATTTT
14	NA	NA	TRBV2	TRBJ1-4	CASSIGGGGEKLFF	TGTGCCAGCAGTATCGGGGGAGGAGGGGAAAAACTGTTTTTT
13	NA	NA	TRBV14	TRBJ2-7	CASSLTSPHEQYF	TGTGCCAGCAGCCTGACTAGTCCCCACGAGCAGTACTTC
13	NA	NA	TRBV7-6	TRBJ1-2	CASSLGEVYGYTF	TGTGCCAGCAGCTTAGGGGAAGTCTATGGCTACACCTTC
15	TRBD1	NA	TRBV13	TRBJ1-1	CASSSSGTGGTEAFF	TGTGCCAGCAGCTCCTCCGGGACAGGGGGCACTGAAGCTTTCTTT
16	NA	NA	TRBV19	TRBJ2-3	CASSMSDSASTDTQYF	TGTGCCAGTAGTATGTCCGACAGTGCTAGCACAGATACGCAGTATTTT
14	NA	NA	TRBV5-3	TRBJ1-5	CARSYGDSNQPQHF	TGTGCCAGAAGCTACGGGGATAGCAATCAGCCCCAGCATTTT
14	NA	few	TRBV7-9	TRBJ2-1	CASSLSLAVGEQFF	TGTGCCAGCAGCTTAAGTCTAGCCGTCGGTGAGCAGTTCTTC
16	NA	NA	TRBV11-2	TRBJ1-2	CASSLVYGRWGYGYTF	TGTGCCAGCAGCTTAGTCTATGGCCGCTGGGGCTATGGCTACACCTTC
13	TRBD2	NA	TRBV4-2	TRBJ2-7	CASSQTSGDEQYF	TGTGCCAGCAGCCAAACTAGCGGGGACGAGCAGTACTTC
15	TRBD1	NA	TRBV7-9	TRBJ2-1	CASSLAGQGRVEQFF	TGTGCCAGCAGCTTAGCAGGACAGGGTAGGGTTGAGCAGTTCTTC
14	NA	NA	TRBV29-1	TRBJ1-2	CSVPSQDGNYGYTF	TGCAGCGTCCCGAGCCAGGACGGCAACTATGGCTACACCTTC
13	NA	NA	TRBV7-9	TRBJ1-5	CASRNGGNQPQHF	TGTGCCAGCAGAAACGGGGGAAATCAGCCCCAGCATTTT
15	TRBD1	once	TRBV7-7	TRBJ2-5	CASSPFDRGKETQYF	TGTGCCAGCAGCCCATTTGACAGGGGAAAAGAGACCCAGTACTTC
15	NA	NA	TRBV11-2	TRBJ1-2	CASSPYIVSNYGYTF	TGTGCCAGCAGCCCCTACATAGTATCTAACTATGGCTACACCTTC
15	TRBD2	NA	TRBV9	TRBJ2-1	CASSREGKKYNEQFF	TGTGCCAGCAGCCGGGAGGGCAAAAAATACAATGAGCAGTTCTTC
11	NA	NA	TRBV7-9	TRBJ1-2	CASSLGLGYTF	TGTGCCAGCAGCTTAGGACTCGGCTACACCTTC
17	TRBD2	NA	TRBV7-7	TRBJ2-1	CASSLEPGLANLNEQFF	TGTGCCAGCAGCTTAGAGCCGGGACTAGCGAATTTAAATGAGCAGTTCTTC
12	NA	NA	TRBV6-5	TRBJ1-5	CASGWGGQPQHF	TGTGCCAGCGGGTGGGGTGGGCAGCCCCAGCATTTT
13	NA	NA	TRBV15	TRBJ2-5	CATSRGGKETQYF	TGTGCCACCAGCAGAGGGGGGAAGGAGACCCAGTACTTC
14	NA	few	TRBV6-6	TRBJ2-7	CASSYPSDRYEQYF	TGTGCCAGCAGTTACCCCTCGGATCGTTACGAGCAGTACTTC